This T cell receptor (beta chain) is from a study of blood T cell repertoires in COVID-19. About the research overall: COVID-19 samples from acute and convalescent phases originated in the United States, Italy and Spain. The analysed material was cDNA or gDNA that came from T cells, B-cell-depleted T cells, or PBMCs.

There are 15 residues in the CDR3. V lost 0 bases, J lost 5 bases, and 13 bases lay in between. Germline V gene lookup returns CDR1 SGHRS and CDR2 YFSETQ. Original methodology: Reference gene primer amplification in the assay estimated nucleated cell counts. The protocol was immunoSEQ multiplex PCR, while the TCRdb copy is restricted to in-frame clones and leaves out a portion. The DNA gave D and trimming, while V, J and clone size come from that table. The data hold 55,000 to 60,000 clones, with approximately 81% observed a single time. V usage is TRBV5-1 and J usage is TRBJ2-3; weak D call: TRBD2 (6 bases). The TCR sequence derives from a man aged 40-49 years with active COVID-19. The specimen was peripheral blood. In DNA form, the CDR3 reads TGCGCCAGCAGCTTGGAGGGTCTAGCGATAGATACGCAGTATTTT. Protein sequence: CASSLEGLAIDTQYF.